These 17 T cell receptor beta chains came from one sample sequenced in a study of cytomegalovirus exposure and HLA in healthy donors. PCR amplification relied on 60 Vbeta primers (plus 13 Jbeta primers). Sequencing used immunoSEQ multiplex PCR; TCRdb keeps in-frame clones, though not all of them. The sample holds roughly 200,000 clones; 9.5% are singletons and the top ten take over 1%. The sample taken for sequencing was PBMCs. These receptor sequences come from a woman aged 25 to 39 in good health and CMV-seropositive.

This clone turned up a few times. The chain employs TRBV6-5 and TRBJ2-5; D ambiguous. The CDR3 extends over 14 amino acids. V gave up 0 bases and J gave up 4 bases, with 9 bases separating them. CDR1 is MNHEY and CDR2 is SVGAGI in the germline V gene. For the CDR3, the DNA is TGTGCCAGCAGTTACTCTGGTAGTAGAGAGACCCAGTACTTC. This translates into CASSYSGSRETQYF.

The V gene is TRBV2, the J gene TRBJ1-1, with unresolved D. Trimming pared 3 bases from V and 6 bases from J, leaving 5 bases between. The CDR3 totals 11 residues. Germline CDR1 SNHLY, CDR2 FYNNEI. The CDR3 DNA is TGTGCCAGCAGTGATACGGCTGAAGCTTTCTTT. Amino acid sequence: CASSDTAEAFF.

The sample holds a few counts of this clone. CDR3 sequence reads: CASSMKRLVMHGELFF. In DNA, the CDR3 is TGTGCCAGTAGTATGAAGAGACTAGTGATGCACGGGGAGCTGTTTTTT. The chain recombines TRBV19 with TRBJ2-2, with D possibly being TRBD2 (6 bases). Germline V gene sequence: CDR1 LNHDA, CDR2 SQIVND (reference sequence). CDR3 length: 16 residues. V dropped 3 bases and J dropped 7 bases, with 18 bases sitting between them.

A few counts support this clone. The V call is TRBV2, the J call TRBJ2-7, with TRBD2 matching 9 bases. The CDR3 totals 15 residues. The junction had 9 bases not matched to a gene; V was cut back by 3 bases and J by 6 bases. Germline values: CDR1 SNHLY, CDR2 FYNNEI. The CDR3, as DNA: TGTGCCAGCAGTGATGACGCGGGAGGGCCACCCGAGCAGTACTTC. Translated, it gives CASSDDAGGPPEQYF.

This clone was detected a few times. This chain uses TRBV7-9 with TRBJ2-5; D not resolved. This CDR3 region has 13 residues. The germline V gene encodes CDR1 SEHNR and CDR2 FQNEAQ (reference sequence). Deletions cut 3 bases from V and 1 base from J, with 6 bases between. In nucleotides, the CDR3 is TGTGCCAGCAGCTTTAGCACCCAAGAGACCCAGTACTTC. Amino acids: CASSFSTQETQYF.

This clone was seen only a few times. The genes are TRBV7-8 and TRBJ1-5, with D hard to call. V lost 5 bases and J 4 bases, leaving 6 bases between the germline ends. Germline lookup yields CDR1 SGHVS and CDR2 FQNEAQ. The CDR3 length is 12 residues. The CDR3 DNA follows: TGTGCCAGCAGCACGGGGAATCAGCCCCAGCATTTT. It translates to CASSTGNQPQHF. Variable domain in full (rest from reference TRBV7-8 and TRBJ1-5): GAGVSQSPRYKVAKRGQDVALRCDPISGHVSLFWYQQALGQGPEFLTYFQNEAQLDKSGLPSDRFFAERPEGSVSTLKIQRTQQEDSAVYLCASSTGNQPQHFGDGTRLSIL.

The chain carries TRBV7-3 and TRBJ2-3, with 9 bases matching TRBD2. The length of the CDR3 is 19 residues. CDR1 and CDR2 (germline): SGHTA, FQGTGA. The J segment lost 2 bases and the V segment lost 1 base, leaving 13 bases of the junction unmatched. CDR3 residues: CASSLNAPMTSGNTDTQYF. CDR3 nucleotide sequence: TGTGCCAGCAGCTTAAATGCCCCCATGACTAGCGGTAACACAGATACGCAGTATTTT.

V usage is TRBV28 and J usage is TRBJ2-5; the match to TRBD1 covers 8 bases. J lost 2 bases, V lost 3 bases, and 8 bases had no gene match. The CDR3 sequence is 16 residues long. Germline assignment: CDR1 MDHEN and CDR2 SYDVKM. The CDR3 loop is CASSFLPGQEQETQYF. DNA of the CDR3: TGTGCCAGCAGTTTCCTCCCGGGACAGGAGCAAGAGACCCAGTACTTC.

This clone was observed a handful of times. The gene calls are TRBV7-2 and TRBJ1-5, with D possibly being TRBD1 (6 bases). This CDR3 has 15 amino acids. Germline V gene data show CDR1 as SGHTA and CDR2 as FQGNSA. The germline V and J ends were trimmed by 2 bases and 4 bases, with 12 bases remaining between them. The CDR3 DNA reads as TGTGCCAGCAGCTTACACAGGGCTGGAAATCAGCCCCAGCATTTT. As protein: CASSLHRAGNQPQHF.

The chain uses TRBV4-1 and TRBJ2-1; D is perhaps TRBD2 (6 bases). Germline CDR1 is MGHRA and CDR2 is YSYEKL. This CDR3 spans 18 amino acids. V was shortened by 4 bases and J by 2 bases, with 21 bases between the two germline ends. The CDR3 region has the DNA TGCGCCAGCAGCCGAAGGGCCGGGGACTCCCAACCCTACAATGAGCAGTTCTTC. This encodes CASSRRAGDSQPYNEQFF.

In its sample, this clone was seen a few times. The chain links TRBV2 to TRBJ1-1; TRBD1 agrees at 7 bases. Germline loops: CDR1 SNHLY, CDR2 FYNNEI. This CDR3 has 14 residues. Trimming took 8 bases from V and 1 from J; bases not matched to a gene: 7. The CDR3 DNA sequence: TGTGCCAGCGGAGGAAGGGGGCGGAACACTGAAGCTTTCTTT. This translates into CASGGRGRNTEAFF.

CDR3 coding DNA: TGTGCCAGCAGTGAGGAGACAGGGGGGTTTTGGCAGCCCCAGCATTTT. Translated: CASSEETGGFWQPQHF. This chain joins TRBV6-1 and TRBJ1-5, with TRBD1 identical over 9 bases. V lost 3 bases and J lost 7; bases outside the gene matches: 10. The CDR3 contains 16 residues. Looked up from germline, CDR1 is MNHNS and CDR2 is SASEGT.

The V and J genes are TRBV10-1 and TRBJ2-3; 9 bases are a match to TRBD2. This CDR3 spans 17 amino acids. The junction had 11 bases not matched to a gene; V was cut back by 2 bases and J by 5 bases. CDR1 and CDR2 from the germline V gene are WNHNN and SYGVQD (reference sequence). This CDR3 is CASSEIGAGGPGDTQYF. The CDR3 nucleotides read TGCGCCAGCAGTGAGATTGGGGCGGGAGGGCCGGGAGATACGCAGTATTTT.

This clone was found a few times. The chain has TRBV7-9 and TRBJ2-3, with 11 bases that match TRBD1. This CDR3 contains 15 residues. V shed 7 bases and J 3 bases; nucleotides not matched to a gene: 6. Germline V CDR1 and CDR2: SEHNR, FQNEAQ (reference sequence). The CDR3 reads CASMDRGLGTDTQYF. CDR3 coding DNA: TGTGCCAGCATGGACAGGGGGCTTGGAACAGATACGCAGTATTTT.

The chain couples TRBV7-2 to TRBJ1-4; 8 nucleotides match TRBD1. The CDR3 covers 15 residues. Germline assignment: CDR1 SGHTA and CDR2 FQGNSA. Trimming cost V 4 bases and J 5 bases; bases outside gene matches: 6. The CDR3 reads CASSSDRGRNEKLFF. The CDR3 DNA reads as TGTGCCAGCAGCTCCGACAGGGGTAGGAATGAAAAACTGTTTTTT.

This clone was observed a handful of times. The V and J genes are TRBV6-8 and TRBJ2-4; D is unclear. Per germline, CDR1 MNHGY and CDR2 SAAAGT. This CDR3 contains 15 residues. Trimming cost V 4 bases and J 5 bases, with 15 bases left between them. CDR3 in DNA: TGTGCCAGCAGTTCTACACAGCTCGGCCAAAACATTCAGTACTTC. Translating gives CASSSTQLGQNIQYF.

This sequence joins TRBV28 and TRBJ1-2; 8 bases agree with TRBD1. From germline, CDR1 is MDHEN and CDR2 SYDVKM. Trimming cost V 6 bases and J 5 bases; bases outside gene matches: 14. This CDR3 has 16 amino acids. Here the CDR3 reads CASRTTGQGNWYGYTF. The CDR3 coding sequence is TGTGCCAGCAGGACTACCGGACAGGGTAATTGGTATGGCTACACCTTC.